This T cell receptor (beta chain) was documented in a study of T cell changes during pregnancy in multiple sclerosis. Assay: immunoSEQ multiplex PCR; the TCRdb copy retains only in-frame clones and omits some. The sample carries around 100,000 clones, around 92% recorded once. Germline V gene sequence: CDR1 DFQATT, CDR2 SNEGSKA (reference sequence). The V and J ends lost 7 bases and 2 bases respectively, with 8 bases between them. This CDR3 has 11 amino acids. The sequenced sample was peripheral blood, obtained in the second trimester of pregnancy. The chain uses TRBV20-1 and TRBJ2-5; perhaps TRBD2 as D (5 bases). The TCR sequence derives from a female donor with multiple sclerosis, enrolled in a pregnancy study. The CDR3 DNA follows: TGCAGTGGCCAGCGGCAAGAGACCCAGTACTTC. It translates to CSGQRQETQYF.